This T cell receptor beta chain is drawn from a study of post-analysis software for immune sequencing data. With respect to this clonotype: What it binds is unknown.

Study-level findings and limits: TRBV5-6, TRBV5-1 and TRBV20-1 belonged to a set of roughly five TRBV segments that were more frequent in patients than controls.

The authors incorporated unique molecular identifiers into the TCR beta cDNA libraries. TCRdb recomputed calls from the PCR reads with MiXCR, one row per CDR3 protein. The sample has about 540,000 distinct CDR3 sequences, roughly 34% seen once. CDR1 is MGHRA and CDR2 is YSYEKL in the germline V gene. The CDR3 has 15 residues. The junction had 7 bases not matched to a gene; V was cut back by 5 bases and J by 2 bases. Sample: blood. V gene TRBV4-1 combines with J gene TRBJ2-7; 9 positions agree with TRBD1. The source of this sequence is a girl aged 2-17 years with multiple sclerosis. The CDR3 sequence: CASSSSGTGTYEQYF. DNA of the CDR3: TGCGCCAGCAGCTCCTCCGGGACAGGGACCTACGAGCAGTACTTC.